The TCR beta chain described here comes from a study of T-cell memory formation after mild COVID-19. V lost 2 bases, J lost 2 bases, and 11 bases lay in between. The CDR3 runs to 15 residues. Germline V gene lookup returns CDR1 SEHNR and CDR2 FQNEAQ (reference sequence). As regards this clonotype: What it binds is unknown.

Via MiXCR, TCRdb re-called the 5' RACE reads, giving one row per CDR3 protein. The repertoire includes around 420,000 distinct CDR3 sequences, 20% to 30% of them detected once, and roughly 9.7% sits in the top ten. Study-wide results and limits: The CD4+ clones that contracted clustered mainly within CM and EM, and the CD8+ clones concentrated in EMRA.

The genes are TRBV7-9 and TRBJ2-3; no clear D gene. Input material: PBMCs or a T cell subset sorted from them (not recorded which). The TCR was taken from an adult woman who had mild COVID-19 (a few samples of this study predate the infection). Cell type and time point are not known. Here the CDR3 reads CASSLSQPDTDTQYF. The CDR3 region has the DNA TGTGCCAGCAGCTTATCACAGCCCGACACAGATACGCAGTATTTT.